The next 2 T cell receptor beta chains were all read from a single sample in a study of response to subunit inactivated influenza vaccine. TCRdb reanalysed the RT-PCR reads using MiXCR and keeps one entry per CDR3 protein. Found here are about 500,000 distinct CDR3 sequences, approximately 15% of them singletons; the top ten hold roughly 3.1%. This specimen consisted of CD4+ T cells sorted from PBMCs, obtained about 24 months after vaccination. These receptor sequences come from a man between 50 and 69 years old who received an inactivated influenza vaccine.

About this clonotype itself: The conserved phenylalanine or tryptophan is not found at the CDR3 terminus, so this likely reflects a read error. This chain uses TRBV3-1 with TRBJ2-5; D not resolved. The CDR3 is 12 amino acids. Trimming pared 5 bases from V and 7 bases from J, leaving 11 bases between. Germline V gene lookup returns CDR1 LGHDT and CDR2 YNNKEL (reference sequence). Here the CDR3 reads CASSYGSGTQYL. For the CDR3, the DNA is TGTGCCAGCAGCTACGGTAGTGGGACCCAGTACTTG.

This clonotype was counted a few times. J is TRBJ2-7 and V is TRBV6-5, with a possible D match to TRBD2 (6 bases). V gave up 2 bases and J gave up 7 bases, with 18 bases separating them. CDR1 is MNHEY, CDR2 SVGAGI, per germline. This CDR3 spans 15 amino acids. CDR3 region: CASSYPGGDFWEQYF. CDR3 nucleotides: TGTGCCAGCAGTTACCCCGGAGGGGATTTTTGGGAGCAGTACTTC.